Detailed here is one TCR beta chain. Antigen unknown. The data stem from a study of T cells in Graves' hyperthyroidism and ophthalmopathy. At the level of the study: Peripheral blood collection took place at initial diagnosis, before any treatment.

Study results and caveats: The model identified upcoming ophthalmopathy a median about 6.5 months ahead of onset.

Per the germline V gene, CDR1 is MNHEY and CDR2 is SVGAGI. Deletions cut 1 base from V and 6 bases from J, with 10 bases between. The CDR3 is 14 residues long. Authors of the study amplified TCR beta CDR3 regions from RNA transcripts. Primed by the HTBI set, a first-round RT-PCR was run on the TCR CDR3. A single record per CDR3 protein comes from TCRdb applying MiXCR to the multiplex PCR reads. In the table there are 660,000 or so distinct CDR3 sequences, around 21% of which are singletons. This rearrangement joins TRBV6-5 to TRBJ2-1; D gene ambiguous. Sequencing was done on a sample of blood. The TCR was taken from a man younger than 45 with Graves' ophthalmopathy. This CDR3 is CASSYWLGFNEQFF. The CDR3 DNA sequence: TGTGCCAGCAGTTACTGGCTTGGATTCAATGAGCAGTTCTTC.